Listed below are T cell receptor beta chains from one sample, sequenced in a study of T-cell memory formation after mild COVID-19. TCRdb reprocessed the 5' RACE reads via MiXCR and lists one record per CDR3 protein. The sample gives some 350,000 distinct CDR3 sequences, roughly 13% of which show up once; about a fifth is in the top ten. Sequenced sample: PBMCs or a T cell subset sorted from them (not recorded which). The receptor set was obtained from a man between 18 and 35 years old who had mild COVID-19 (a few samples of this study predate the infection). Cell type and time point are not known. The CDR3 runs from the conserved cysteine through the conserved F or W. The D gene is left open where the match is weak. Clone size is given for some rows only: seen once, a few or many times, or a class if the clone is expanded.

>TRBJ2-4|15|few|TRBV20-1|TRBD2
TGCAGTGCCCGTAGCGGGTTACTAGCCAAAAACATTCAGTACTTC
CSARSGLLAKNIQYF
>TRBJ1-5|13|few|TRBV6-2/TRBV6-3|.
TGTGCCAGCAGCGTTGTTCGGAATCAGCCCCAGCATTTT
CASSVVRNQPQHF
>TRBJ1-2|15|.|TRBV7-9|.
TGTGCCAGCAGCTTAGCGGACAGCTTCAACTATGGCTACACCTTC
CASSLADSFNYGYTF
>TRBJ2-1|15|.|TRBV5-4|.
TGTGCCAGCAGCTTGGGAGGGACCACTTACAATGAGCAGTTCTTC
CASSLGGTTYNEQFF
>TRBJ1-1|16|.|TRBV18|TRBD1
TGTGCCAGCTCACGCGGTCAGGGGGCGCGGGACACTGAAGCTTTCTTT
CASSRGQGARDTEAFF
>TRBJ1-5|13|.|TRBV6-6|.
TGTGCCAGCAGTTGGGGGGAATCTCGCCCCCAGCATTTT
CASSWGESRPQHF
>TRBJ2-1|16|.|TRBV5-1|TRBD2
TGCGCCAGCAGTTTCACGGCTAGCGGGGGGTTCGGTGAGCAGTTCTTC
CASSFTASGGFGEQFF
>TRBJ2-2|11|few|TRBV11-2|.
TGTGCGGGACTGGCTCGGGGGGAGCTGTTTTTT
CAGLARGELFF
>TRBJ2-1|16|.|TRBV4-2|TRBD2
TGTGCCAGCAGCCAAGTCAGCGGGGGCCGGTACAATGAGCAGTTCTTC
CASSQVSGGRYNEQFF
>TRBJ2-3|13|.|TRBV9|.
TGTGCCAGCAGCGTGAAAATCGGGGATACGCAGTATTTT
CASSVKIGDTQYF
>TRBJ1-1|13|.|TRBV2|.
TGTGCCAGCAGAGAAAACAGGAACACTGAAGCTTTCTTT
CASRENRNTEAFF
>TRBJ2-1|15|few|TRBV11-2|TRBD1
TGTGCCAGCAGCTTCCGACAGGGCTCGCGGAATGAGCAGTTCTTC
CASSFRQGSRNEQFF
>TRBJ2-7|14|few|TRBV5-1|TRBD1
TGCGCCAGCAGCCCGGGACAGGGGATCTACGAGCAGTACTTC
CASSPGQGIYEQYF
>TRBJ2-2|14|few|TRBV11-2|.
TGTGCCAGCAGCTCCTTGACTGACACCGGGGAGCTGTTTTTT
CASSSLTDTGELFF
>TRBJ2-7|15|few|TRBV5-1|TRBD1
TGCGCCAGCAGCTTGGAGGGACAGCTCACCTACGAGCAGTACTTC
CASSLEGQLTYEQYF
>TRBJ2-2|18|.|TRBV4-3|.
TGCGCCAGCAGCCAAGAGCGAACACTGCCTCTGAACACCGGGGAGCTGTTTTTT
CASSQERTLPLNTGELFF
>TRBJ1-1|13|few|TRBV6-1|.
TGTGCCAGCAGGAGGGCCGGGGACACTGAAGCTTTCTTT
CASRRAGDTEAFF
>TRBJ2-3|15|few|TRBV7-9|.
TGTGCCAGCAGCTTATTGGGGGGGCAGACAGATACGCAGTATTTT
CASSLLGGQTDTQYF
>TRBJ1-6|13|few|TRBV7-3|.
TGTGCCAGCAGCTATTTACCACTTTCACCCCTCCACTTT
CASSYLPLSPLHF
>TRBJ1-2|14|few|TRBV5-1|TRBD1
TGCGCCAGCAGCGGGGGACAGGTCTATCATGGCTACACCTTC
CASSGGQVYHGYTF
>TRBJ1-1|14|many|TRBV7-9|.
TGTGCCAGCAGCTTAGCAGGGGTCTACACTGAAGCTTTCTTT
CASSLAGVYTEAFF
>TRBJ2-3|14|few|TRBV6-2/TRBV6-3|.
TGTGCCAGCAGACCGGGACTTTCCACAGATACGCAGTATTTT
CASRPGLSTDTQYF
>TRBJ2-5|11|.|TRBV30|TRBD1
TGTGCCTTAGACAGGGAAGAGACCCAGTACTTC
CALDREETQYF
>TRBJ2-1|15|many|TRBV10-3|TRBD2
TGTGCCATCAGTTCTCCAGGACTAGGGTTAAATGAGCAGTTCTTC
CAISSPGLGLNEQFF